The following is a T cell receptor beta chain sequence with its context. Germline loops: CDR1 GTSNPN, CDR2 SVGIG (reference sequence). With V trimmed by 2 bases and J by 4 bases, 10 bases remained unmatched. CDR3 size: 16 residues. The sample belongs to a study of cytomegalovirus exposure and HLA in healthy donors. The PCR employed 60 Vbeta primers together with 13 Jbeta primers. Sequencing was performed with immunoSEQ multiplex PCR; in TCRdb, only in-frame clones are kept and a portion is missing. Of some 180,000 clones listed, 8.5% to 10% are singletons. The chain couples TRBV30 to TRBJ2-1, with 8 bases fitting TRBD2. The receptor was isolated from a woman aged 25 to 39 in good health and CMV-seropositive. Sequencing was done on a sample of PBMCs. The CDR3 is CAWSYGIAGLYNEQFF. As DNA, the CDR3 is TGTGCCTGGAGTTATGGTATAGCGGGACTATACAATGAGCAGTTCTTC.